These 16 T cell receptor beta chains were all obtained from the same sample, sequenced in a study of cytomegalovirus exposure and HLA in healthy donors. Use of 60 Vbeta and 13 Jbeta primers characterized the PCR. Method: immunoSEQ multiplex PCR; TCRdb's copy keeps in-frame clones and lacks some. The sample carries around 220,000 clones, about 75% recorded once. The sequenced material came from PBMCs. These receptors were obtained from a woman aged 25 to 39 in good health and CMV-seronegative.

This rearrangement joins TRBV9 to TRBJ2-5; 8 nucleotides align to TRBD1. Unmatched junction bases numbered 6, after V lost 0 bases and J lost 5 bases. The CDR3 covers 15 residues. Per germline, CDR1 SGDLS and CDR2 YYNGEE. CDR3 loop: CASSVEGRGQETQYF. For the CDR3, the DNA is TGTGCCAGCAGCGTAGAGGGCAGGGGGCAGGAGACCCAGTACTTC.

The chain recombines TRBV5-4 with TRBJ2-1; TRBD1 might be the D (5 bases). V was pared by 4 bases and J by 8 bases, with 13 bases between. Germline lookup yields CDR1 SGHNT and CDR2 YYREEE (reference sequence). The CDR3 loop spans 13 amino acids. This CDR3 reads CASSPSGWDEQFF. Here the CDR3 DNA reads TGTGCCAGCAGCCCCTCAGGGTGGGATGAGCAGTTCTTC.

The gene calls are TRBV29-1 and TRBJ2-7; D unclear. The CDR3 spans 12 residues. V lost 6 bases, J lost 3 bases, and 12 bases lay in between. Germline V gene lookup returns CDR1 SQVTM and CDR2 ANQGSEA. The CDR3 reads CSVTTGYYEQYF. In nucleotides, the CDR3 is TGCAGCGTGACGACTGGATACTACGAGCAGTACTTC.

The CDR3 reads CASSGGQGTGEAQHF. DNA of the CDR3: TGTGCCAGCAGTGGGGGACAGGGGACCGGTGAGGCCCAGCATTTT. V is TRBV25-1 and J is TRBJ1-5; TRBD1 matches at 10 bases. The CDR3 has 15 amino acids. With 4 bases clipped from V and 11 bases from J, the junction kept 11 bases outside the gene matches. Looked up from germline, CDR1 is MGHDK and CDR2 is SYGVNS.

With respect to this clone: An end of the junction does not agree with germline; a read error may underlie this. CDR3 DNA: TGTTCCAGCAGCTTAGGCGGGACAGGGGAGGCTCAGCCCCAGCATTTT. This gives the protein CSSSLGGTGEAQPQHF. The chain employs TRBV7-9 and TRBJ1-5, with 10 bases aligning to TRBD1. This CDR3 has 16 amino acids. CDR1 is SEHNR, CDR2 FQNEAQ, per germline (reference sequence).

This CDR3 is CSVAGTSGGYSTGELFF. The CDR3 coding sequence is TGCAGCGTTGCCGGGACTAGCGGGGGCTACTCGACCGGGGAGCTGTTTTTT. This rearrangement joins TRBV29-1 to TRBJ2-2, with 14 bases fitting TRBD2. Per germline, CDR1 SQVTM and CDR2 ANQGSEA. With V trimmed by 4 bases and J by 5 bases, 9 bases remained unmatched. The CDR3 covers 17 residues.

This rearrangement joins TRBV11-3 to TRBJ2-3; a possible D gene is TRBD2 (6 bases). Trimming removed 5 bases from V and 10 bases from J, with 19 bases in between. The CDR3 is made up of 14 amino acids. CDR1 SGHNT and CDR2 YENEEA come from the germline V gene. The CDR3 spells CASSPLPGDSAQYF. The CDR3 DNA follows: TGTGCCAGCAGCCCCCTCCCGGGGGATTCTGCGCAGTATTTT.

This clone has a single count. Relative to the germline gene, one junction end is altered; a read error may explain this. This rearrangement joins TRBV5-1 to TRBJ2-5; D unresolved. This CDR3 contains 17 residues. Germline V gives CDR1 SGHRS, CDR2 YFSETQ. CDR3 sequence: CDSSSGLVALSQETQYF. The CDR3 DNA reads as TGCGACAGCAGCTCCGGTTTAGTAGCTCTCTCACAAGAGACCCAGTACTTC.

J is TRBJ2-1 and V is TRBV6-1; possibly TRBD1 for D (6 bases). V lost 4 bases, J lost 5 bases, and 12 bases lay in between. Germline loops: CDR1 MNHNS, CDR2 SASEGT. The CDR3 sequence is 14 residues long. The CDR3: CASSGHREHNEQFF. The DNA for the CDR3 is TGTGCCAGCAGTGGGCACAGGGAACACAATGAGCAGTTCTTC.

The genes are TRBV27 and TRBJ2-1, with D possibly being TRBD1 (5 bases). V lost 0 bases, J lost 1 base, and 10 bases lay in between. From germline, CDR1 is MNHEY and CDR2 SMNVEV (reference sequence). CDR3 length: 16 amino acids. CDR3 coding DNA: TGTGCCAGCAGTTTATCTGGCAGGGTATCCTACAATGAGCAGTTCTTC. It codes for CASSLSGRVSYNEQFF.

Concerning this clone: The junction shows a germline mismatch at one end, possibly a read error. CDR3 in DNA: TGTTCCAGCAGCTTTCCTCGGCGGGTAGCTCGCGCAGATACGCAGTATTTT. Translating gives CSSSFPRRVARADTQYF. This sequence joins TRBV7-9 and TRBJ2-3, with D perhaps TRBD2 (5 bases). The CDR3 loop spans 17 amino acids. Germline CDR1 is SEHNR and CDR2 is FQNEAQ (reference sequence).

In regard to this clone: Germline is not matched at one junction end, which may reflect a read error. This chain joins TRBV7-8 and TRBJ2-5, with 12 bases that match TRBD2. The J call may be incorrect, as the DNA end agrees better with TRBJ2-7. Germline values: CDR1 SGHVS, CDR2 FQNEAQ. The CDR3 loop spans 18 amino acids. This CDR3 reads CAISLAASGRAKSYEQYF. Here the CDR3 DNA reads TGTGCCATCAGCTTAGCGGCTAGCGGGAGGGCCAAGTCCTACGAGCAGTACTTC.

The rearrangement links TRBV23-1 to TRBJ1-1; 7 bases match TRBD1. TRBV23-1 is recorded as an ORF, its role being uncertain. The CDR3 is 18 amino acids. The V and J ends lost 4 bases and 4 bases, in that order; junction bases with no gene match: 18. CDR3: CASSRLQGSFRPGTEAFF. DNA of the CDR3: TGCGCCAGCAGTCGCCTACAGGGGTCGTTTCGGCCAGGCACTGAAGCTTTCTTT.

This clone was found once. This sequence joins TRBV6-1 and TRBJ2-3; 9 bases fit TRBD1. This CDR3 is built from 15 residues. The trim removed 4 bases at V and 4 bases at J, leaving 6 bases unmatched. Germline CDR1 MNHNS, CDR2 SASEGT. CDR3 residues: CASSVGTGNADTQYF. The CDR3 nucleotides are TGTGCCAGCAGTGTAGGGACAGGGAATGCAGATACGCAGTATTTT.

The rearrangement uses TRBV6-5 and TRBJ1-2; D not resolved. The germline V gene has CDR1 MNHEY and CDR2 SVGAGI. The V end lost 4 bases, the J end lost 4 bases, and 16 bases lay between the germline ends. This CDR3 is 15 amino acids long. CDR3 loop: CASSSSRGLTYGYTF. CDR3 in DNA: TGTGCCAGCAGTTCTAGTAGAGGTTTAACCTATGGCTACACCTTC.

This chain's CDR3 is CASSLSLGLSYNEQFF. CDR3 nucleotide sequence: TGTGCCAGCAGCTTATCGCTGGGGCTATCCTACAATGAGCAGTTCTTC. The chain employs TRBV7-9 and TRBJ2-1; tentative D call: TRBD1 (5 bases). This CDR3 comprises 16 residues. Looked up from germline, CDR1 is SEHNR and CDR2 is FQNEAQ (reference sequence). Trimming left V 2 bases short and J 1 base short, with 12 bases between.